The 25 T cell receptor beta chains reported below all come from one sample, sequenced in a study of blood T cell repertoires in COVID-19. The method was immunoSEQ multiplex PCR; TCRdb's version includes in-frame clones alone and lacks a portion of them. The data show 150,000 to 200,000 clones, with 88% seen just once and 9% to 10% held by the top ten. Sequenced: PBMCs or T cells enriched from blood (not recorded which). All receptors come from a young woman who had recovered from COVID-19.

The chain has TRBV25-1 and TRBJ1-1; D may be TRBD1 (6 bases). Between the trimmed V and J ends, which lost 7 bases and 6 bases, there was a span of 6 bases. Per germline, CDR1 MGHDK and CDR2 SYGVNS. There are 10 residues in the CDR3. CDR3 coding DNA: TGTGCCAGCAAGGGGGCTGAAGCTTTCTTT. As protein: CASKGAEAFF.

The CDR3 protein is CASSFRDSNTEAFF. The CDR3 DNA sequence: TGTGCCAGCAGCTTCAGGGACAGCAACACTGAAGCTTTCTTT. The rearrangement joins TRBV13 to TRBJ1-1; 7 bases map to TRBD1. Germline CDR1 PRHDT, CDR2 FYEKMQ (reference sequence). The junction had 3 bases not matched to a gene; V was cut back by 3 bases and J by 2 bases. The CDR3 is 14 amino acids.

This chain connects TRBV10-3 to TRBJ2-1; 8 bases align to TRBD1. CDR3 length: 13 amino acids. The ends lost 7 bases at V and 6 bases at J; junction bases unmatched: 5. The germline gives CDR1 ENHRY, CDR2 SYGVKD. CDR3 in DNA: TGTGCCATCAACAGGGGGGATAGCAATGAGCAGTTCTTC. It is translated as CAINRGDSNEQFF.

This chain connects TRBV4-2 to TRBJ2-7, with 8 bases matching TRBD2. CDR1 and CDR2 (germline): LGHNA, YNFKEQ. This CDR3 has 18 amino acids. V was pared by 0 bases and J by 0 bases, with 10 bases of the junction left unmatched. CDR3: CASSQDLPRLAGSYEQYF. Written as DNA, the CDR3 is TGTGCCAGCAGCCAAGATCTTCCGAGGCTAGCGGGCTCCTACGAGCAGTACTTC.

The chain links TRBV5-4 to TRBJ2-5, with 15 bases identical to TRBD2. The CDR3 covers 17 residues. The germline gives CDR1 SGHNT, CDR2 YYREEE (reference sequence). The V gene end was trimmed by 4 bases and the J gene end by 5 bases; junction bases not matched to a gene: 9. The CDR3 region has the DNA TGTGCCAGCAGCCCCGGGACTAGCGGGGGGCGGGGGGAGACCCAGTACTTC. Protein sequence: CASSPGTSGGRGETQYF. Combining the CDR3 with reference TRBV5-4 and TRBJ2-5 gives the whole variable domain ETGVTQSPTHLIKTRGQQVTLRCSSQSGHNTVSWYQQALGQGPQFIFQYYREEENGRGNFPPRFSGLQFPNYSSELNVNALELDDSALYLCASSPGTSGGRGETQYFGPGTRLLVL.

This chain joins TRBV4-1 and TRBJ2-7; 10 bases fit TRBD1. Trimming at V came to 6 bases and at J to 5 bases, leaving 10 bases not matched to a gene. The germline CDR1 and CDR2 sequences are MGHRA and YSYEKL. CDR3 length equals 15 residues. CDR3 in amino acids: CASRLTTGGLDEQYF. CDR3 sequence (DNA): TGCGCCAGCAGGCTCACGACAGGGGGCCTCGACGAGCAGTACTTC.

The CDR3 DNA reads as TGCGCCAGCTCTACAGGTTTACCCTCCTATGGCTACACCTTC. Residues: CASSTGLPSYGYTF. The chain combines TRBV5-1 with TRBJ1-2; weak D call: TRBD1 (5 bases). Germline V gene lookup returns CDR1 SGHRS and CDR2 YFSETQ. This CDR3 contains 14 residues. The V end was cut by 7 bases, the J end by 4 bases, with 17 bases between.

This sequence joins TRBV30 and TRBJ1-1, with a possible D match to TRBD1 (6 bases). The V gene lost 5 bases and the J gene lost 4 bases, with 20 bases spanning the gap. The CDR3 has 15 amino acids. Per germline, CDR1 GTSNPN and CDR2 SVGIG (reference sequence). CDR3 DNA: TGTGCCTGGGAAGAACTCGGGACATTCGGCACTGAAGCTTTCTTT. Its translation is CAWEELGTFGTEAFF.

Regarding this clone: The junction differs from germline at one of its ends, possibly a read error. This rearrangement joins TRBV10-3 to TRBJ1-2; 8 bases are a match to TRBD1. The length of the CDR3 is 13 residues. CDR1 is ENHRY and CDR2 is SYGVKD in the germline V gene. DNA of the CDR3: TGTGCCATCAGTGAAGGGACAGGTAGTTTCGTTAGCTTC. Amino acid sequence: CAISEGTGSFVSF.

The chain joins TRBV19 to TRBJ1-2; D gene ambiguous. The CDR3 totals 13 residues. V was shortened by 3 bases and J by 8 bases, with 13 bases between the two germline ends. From germline, CDR1 is LNHDA and CDR2 SQIVND (reference sequence). In nucleotides, the CDR3 is TGTGCCAGTAGTATTTCTCGAGGGCGCGGCTACACCTTC. This encodes CASSISRGRGYTF.

The V and J genes are TRBV28 and TRBJ1-2; 11 bases match TRBD1. Looked up from germline, CDR1 is MDHEN and CDR2 is SYDVKM. V shed 5 bases and J 3 bases; nucleotides not matched to a gene: 14. The CDR3 length is 18 residues. The chain's CDR3 is CASSPRFWTGGGHYGYTF. CDR3 DNA: TGTGCCAGCAGTCCTCGATTTTGGACAGGGGGCGGACACTATGGCTACACCTTC.

The chain combines TRBV7-9 with TRBJ2-7; D is possibly TRBD1 (5 bases). CDR3 length equals 13 residues. V was shortened by 5 bases and J by 2 bases, with 10 bases between the two germline ends. Per the germline V gene, CDR1 is SEHNR and CDR2 is FQNEAQ (reference sequence). The CDR3 nucleotides read TGTGCCAGCAGCGTTGCAGGGACCTACGAGCAGTACTTC. Its protein is CASSVAGTYEQYF.

CDR3 nucleotide sequence: TGTGCCTTACTTACCGGGACTAGCGGTTACAATGAGCAGTTCTTC. It translates to CALLTGTSGYNEQFF. This chain joins TRBV2 and TRBJ2-1; TRBD2 aligns across 11 bases. The V gene end was trimmed by 11 bases and the J gene end by 4 bases; junction bases not matched to a gene: 10. The CDR3 extends over 15 amino acids. Germline V gene data show CDR1 as SNHLY and CDR2 as FYNNEI.

The chain links TRBV4-2 to TRBJ2-7, with 13 positions matching TRBD2. After removal of 2 bases from V and 0 bases from J, the junction contained 7 bases not matched to a gene. From germline, CDR1 is LGHNA and CDR2 YNFKEQ. CDR3 length: 18 amino acids. DNA of the CDR3: TGTGCCAGCAGCCAATTAGGACTAGCGGGGGCCATCTCCTACGAGCAGTACTTC. It yields the protein CASSQLGLAGAISYEQYF.

The gene calls are TRBV27 and TRBJ1-4, with D tentatively TRBD1 (5 bases). V gave up 1 base and J gave up 4 bases, with 7 bases separating them. This CDR3 comprises 14 residues. CDR1 MNHEY and CDR2 SMNVEV come from the germline V gene (reference sequence). The CDR3 loop reads CASSLWGGNEKLFF. DNA of the CDR3: TGTGCCAGCAGTTTATGGGGGGGTAATGAAAAACTGTTTTTT.

J is TRBJ1-4 and V is TRBV19; no firm D call. From germline, CDR1 is LNHDA and CDR2 SQIVND (reference sequence). V lost 3 bases and J 8 bases, leaving 13 bases between the germline ends. This CDR3 spans 14 amino acids. CDR3 sequence (DNA): TGTGCCAGTAGTATCCCACCAGCGGGGGAAAAACTGTTTTTT. This codes for CASSIPPAGEKLFF.

J is TRBJ2-3 and V is TRBV7-9; 7 bases match TRBD2. This CDR3 spans 15 amino acids. CDR1 is SEHNR, CDR2 FQNEAQ, per germline (reference sequence). V lost 1 base to trimming and J lost 2 bases; unmatched junction nucleotides: 3. The CDR3 sequence: CASSLGAGFTDTQYF. CDR3 sequence (DNA): TGTGCCAGCAGCTTAGGAGCGGGGTTCACAGATACGCAGTATTTT.

The gene calls are TRBV15 and TRBJ2-7; 8 bases match TRBD2. CDR1 LNHNV and CDR2 YYDKDF come from the germline V gene (reference sequence). This CDR3 is built from 17 residues. V shed 8 bases, J shed 1 base, and the junction held 16 bases outside the gene matches. The CDR3 DNA reads TGTGCCACCGGGCTGCCCTTCGGAGCGGGAGATTCCTACGAGCAGTACTTC. Its translation: CATGLPFGAGDSYEQYF.

In this sample, this clone turned up once. This sequence joins TRBV11-2 and TRBJ1-2; the D is unclear. The CDR3 runs to 14 residues. CDR1 is SGHAT and CDR2 is FQNNGV in the germline V gene. Trimming cost V 2 bases and J 8 bases, with 15 bases left between them. CDR3 nucleotides: TGTGCCAGCAGCTTACCACGGAGAGACTGGGGCTACACCTTC. Amino acid sequence: CASSLPRRDWGYTF.

The V call is TRBV7-2, the J call TRBJ1-5; D unresolved. The V end lost 5 bases, the J end lost 2 bases, and 4 bases lay between the germline ends. CDR3 length: 12 amino acids. Germline-derived CDR1 and CDR2 are SGHTA and FQGNSA. CDR3 protein: CASSPGNQPQHF. The CDR3 nucleotides are TGTGCCAGCAGCCCTGGCAATCAGCCCCAGCATTTT.

The V and J genes are TRBV6-5 and TRBJ2-7, with D tentatively TRBD1 (5 bases). Per the germline V gene, CDR1 is MNHEY and CDR2 is SVGAGI. V lost 2 bases and J lost 5, with 13 bases in between. The length of the CDR3 is 14 residues. The CDR3 is CASSYEQEIDEQYF. CDR3 bases: TGTGCCAGCAGTTACGAACAGGAGATCGACGAGCAGTACTTC.

The chain joins TRBV28 to TRBJ1-1; D gene uncertain. CDR1 and CDR2 (germline): MDHEN, SYDVKM. CDR3 size: 14 residues. The V end lost 6 bases, the J end lost 2 bases, and 13 bases lay between the germline ends. The CDR3 is CASSKAMRNTEAFF. In DNA form, the CDR3 reads TGTGCCAGCAGCAAAGCTATGAGAAACACTGAAGCTTTCTTT.

V is TRBV19 and J is TRBJ1-1; TRBD1 might be the D (5 bases). CDR1 is LNHDA, CDR2 SQIVND, per germline (reference sequence). Trimming cost V 4 bases and J 5 bases, with 20 bases left between them. There are 16 residues in the CDR3. CDR3 protein: CASSTPRGGARTEAFF. The CDR3 DNA follows: TGTGCCAGTAGTACTCCGCGGGGAGGGGCGAGGACTGAAGCTTTCTTT.

This rearrangement joins TRBV7-2 to TRBJ2-7; a possible D gene is TRBD1 (6 bases). V lost 2 bases to trimming and J lost 1 base, with 18 bases between them. The CDR3 is 17 amino acids. From germline, CDR1 is SGHTA and CDR2 FQGNSA. CDR3 bases: TGTGCCAGCAGCTTATCCGCAGGGGACCCCTCTTCCTACGAGCAGTACTTC. Protein product: CASSLSAGDPSSYEQYF.

This sequence joins TRBV30 and TRBJ1-5, with D hard to call. This CDR3 region has 13 residues. The V end lost 0 bases, the J end lost 2 bases, and 5 bases lay between the germline ends. In germline, CDR1 is GTSNPN, CDR2 SVGIG (reference sequence). The DNA of the CDR3 is TGTGCCTGGAGTGTCGAGGGCAATCAGCCCCAGCATTTT. This codes for CAWSVEGNQPQHF.